This T cell receptor (beta chain) is from a study of PD-1 blockade in classical Hodgkin lymphoma. Study-wide results and caveats: Nivolumab initiated under 1 year post-ASCT led to patient exclusion. Possible causes of repertoire differences, disease activity or prior therapy, remain undefined. Reported baseline diversity: healthy donors highest, relapsed/refractory patients lowest.

Time point in this sample: cycle 4 day 1 (C4D1), after 6 weeks of nivolumab. Autologous stem cell transplantation was followed by relapse in every patient, and brentuximab vedotin exposure varied. Complete response, partial response or progressive disease made up the best responses. TCRdb keeps only in-frame clones here, not all; method: immunoSEQ multiplex PCR. The sample lists 64,000 or so clones, 90% to 95% occurring once. This clone was observed a single time. Its cognate antigen is unknown. The receptor was isolated from a human donor with classical Hodgkin lymphoma. Sample: peripheral blood mononuclear cells (PBMCs), taken before the fourth cycle of nivolumab.

The CDR3 here is CASSQRGYEQYF. The CDR3 DNA follows: TGTGCCAGCAGCCAGCGGGGCTACGAGCAGTACTTC. The rearrangement uses TRBV13 and TRBJ2-5, with TRBD2 matching 7 bases. The end of the DNA is better explained by TRBJ2-7, so the J call may be wrong. Germline CDR1 is PRHDT and CDR2 is FYEKMQ (reference sequence). The CDR3 totals 12 residues.